This T cell receptor (beta chain) was captured in a study of T-cell reconstitution after alpha-beta-depleted transplantation in children. Study observations and caveats: Some patients' high day-60 TCRbeta diversity was attributed to recipient cells surviving conditioning. Newly produced T cells mostly provided counts and TCRbeta diversity after one year, as hyperexpanded clones declined.

For TCRbeta, the library was prepared with unique molecular identifiers. Using its own MiXCR run on the PCR reads, TCRdb lists one record per CDR3 protein. Of about 980,000 distinct CDR3 sequences in the sample, roughly 29% were seen once. In regard to this clonotype: Its cognate antigen is unknown.

Germline CDR1 and CDR2: SGHRS and YFSETQ. V shed 4 bases and J 5 bases; nucleotides not matched to a gene: 12. The length of the CDR3 is 16 residues. The chain employs TRBV5-1 and TRBJ2-7; 10 nucleotides agree with TRBD2. The sequence was obtained from a boy less than two years old who had a stem cell transplant for SCID, so the T cells may come from the graft donor. The sample in question was PBMCs, mostly from graft donor cells, obtained 360 days after TCRalphabeta/CD19-depleted stem cell transplant. The CDR3 loop is CASSTGPSGGWDEQYF. The CDR3 DNA reads as TGCGCCAGCAGCACGGGACCTAGCGGGGGCTGGGACGAGCAGTACTTC.